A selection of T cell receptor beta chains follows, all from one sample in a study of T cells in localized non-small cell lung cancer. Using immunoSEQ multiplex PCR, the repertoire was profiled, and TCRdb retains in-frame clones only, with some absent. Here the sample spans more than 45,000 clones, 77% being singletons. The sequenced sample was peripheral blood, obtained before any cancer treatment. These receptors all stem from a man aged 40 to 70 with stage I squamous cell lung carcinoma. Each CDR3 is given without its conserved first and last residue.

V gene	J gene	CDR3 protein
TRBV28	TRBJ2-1	ASSLLQGEDNEQF
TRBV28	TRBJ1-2	ASSRGQGRDGYT
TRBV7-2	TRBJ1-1	ASSLEQNTEAF
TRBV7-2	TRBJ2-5	ASSSPPGGVETQY
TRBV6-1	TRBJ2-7	ASSEASPDAYEQY
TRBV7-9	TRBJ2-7	ASSSGTTYEQY
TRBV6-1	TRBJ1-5	ASSPSGDRYQPQH
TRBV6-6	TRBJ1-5	ASSYSDRGNQPQH
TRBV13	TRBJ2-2	ASSLWMNTGELF
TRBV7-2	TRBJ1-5	ASSLVYSVGNQPQH
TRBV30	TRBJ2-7	AWSVGGATYEQY
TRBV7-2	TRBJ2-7	ASSLTGSLEQY
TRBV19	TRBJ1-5	ASSTGVINQPQH
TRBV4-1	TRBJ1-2	ASSHMTGEGGYT
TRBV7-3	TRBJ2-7	ASSSRTGGEQY
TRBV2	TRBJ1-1	ASSEVRGGTEAF
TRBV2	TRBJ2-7	ASSQANEQY
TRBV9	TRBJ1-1	ASSPPGQGSNTEAF
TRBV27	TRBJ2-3	ASSLRDRKDTQY
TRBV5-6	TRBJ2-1	ASSSVAGNEQF
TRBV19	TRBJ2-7	ASRTTGEQY
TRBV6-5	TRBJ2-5	ASSPYTEGQY
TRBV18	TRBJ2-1	ATTGLAGYNEQF
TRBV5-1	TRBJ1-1	ASSSGPGTGMNTEAF
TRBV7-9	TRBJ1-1	ASSLGFREAF
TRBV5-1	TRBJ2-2	ASSLRAGATGELF
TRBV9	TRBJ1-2	ASSSTTDLRAGYT
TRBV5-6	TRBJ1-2	ASSLGQVLYGYT